The sequence of this TCR beta chain was determined in a study of T-cell memory formation after mild COVID-19. This clonotype was recorded many times. TCRdb ran MiXCR on the 5' RACE reads and lists one entry per CDR3 protein. Of roughly 560,000 distinct CDR3 sequences listed, around 20% were seen once; the top ten hold around 13%. Germline V CDR1 and CDR2: SGHKS, YYEKEE (reference sequence). The CDR3 sequence is 13 residues long. The ends were cut back, 4 bases at V and 3 bases at J, with 11 bases in the middle. The TCR sequence derives from an adult woman who had mild COVID-19 (a few samples of this study predate the infection). Cell type and time point are not known. The chain links TRBV5-5 to TRBJ2-7; D is perhaps TRBD2 (6 bases). Source material: PBMCs or a T cell subset sorted from them (not recorded which). The CDR3: CASSPAEGYEQYF. Written as DNA, the CDR3 is TGTGCCAGCAGCCCAGCGGAGGGCTACGAGCAGTACTTC. Based on the CDR3 plus reference TRBV5-5 and TRBJ2-7, the full variable domain is DAGVTQSPTHLIKTRGQQVTLRCSPISGHKSVSWYQQVLGQGPQFIFQYYEKEERGRGNFPDRFSARQFPNYSSELNVNALLLGDSALYLCASSPAEGYEQYFGPGTRLTVT.